This TCR beta chain stems from a study of blood T cells in healthy people across ages. This CDR3 contains 24 residues. Germline assignment: CDR1 MGHRA and CDR2 YSYEKL. Trimming cost V 3 bases and J 0 bases, with 36 bases left between them. This clonotype was detected a few times. Its cognate antigen is unknown. Whole-study findings and limits: Diversity was higher, and naive CD4+ cells more numerous, in long-lived donors than in aged donors. Diversity was estimated from one million T cells, and these estimates were considered underestimates. Age advanced and TCR beta diversity per million T cells fell, roughly linearly.

Then a second PCR, running roughly 7 to 11 cycles, was carried out with a sample-barcoded 5' primer and a J-beta primer mix. TCRdb independently ran MiXCR on the 5' RACE reads; one entry per CDR3 protein. The sample contains 1.5 million to 1.8 million distinct CDR3 sequences, about 45% of which appear only once. The genes are TRBV4-1 and TRBJ1-5; D remains ambiguous. The sample taken for sequencing was blood. The source of this sequence is a woman between 18 and 30 years old in good health. The CDR3 here is CASSHRTRAPPPGISKDSNQPQHF. The CDR3 DNA reads TGCGCCAGCAGCCACCGCACCCGCGCTCCTCCCCCTGGGATTTCTAAGGATAGCAATCAGCCCCAGCATTTT.